The sequence of this TCR beta chain was determined in a study of cytotoxic CD8 clonotypes in ibrutinib-treated CLL. A few counts support this clone. Genomic DNA (about 2 micrograms) was obtained from cryopreserved PBMCs for construction of TCR beta libraries. Germline V lookup: CDR1 LNHDA, CDR2 SQIVND (reference sequence). The CDR3 covers 13 residues. The V and J ends lost 9 bases and 4 bases respectively, with 14 bases between them. The repertoire was sequenced with immunoSEQ multiplex PCR; TCRdb's copy has only in-frame clones and lacks some. There are just over 200,000 clones in the sample; 60% to 80% occur only once, and over 10% lies in the top ten.

The V call is TRBV19, the J call TRBJ2-3, with D perhaps assigned TRBD1 or TRBD2 (5 bases each). Sequenced material: PBMCs, taken after 12 months of ibrutinib treatment. This TCR came from a human donor with chronic lymphocytic leukemia. Written as DNA, the CDR3 is TGTGCCAGCCTGTCCCGGGGCGCAGATACGCAGTATTTT. This sequence encodes CASLSRGADTQYF. Filled out from reference TRBV19 and TRBJ2-3, the complete variable domain reads DGGITQSPKYLFRKEGQNVTLSCEQNLNHDAMYWYRQDPGQGLRLIYYSQIVNDFQKGDIAEGYSVSREKKESFPLTVTSAQKNPTAFYLCASLSRGADTQYFGPGTRLTVL.